This T cell receptor (beta chain) was recorded in a study of CD8 T cells in Susac syndrome. In blood CD8+ and CD4+ T cells, TCR beta underwent sequencing. The authors reverse transcribed roughly 0.5 to 1 ug RNA with random hexamers. The TCR beta CDR3 was amplified by immunoSEQ multiplex PCR across 54 Vbeta, 13 Jbeta. One entry per CDR3 protein results from TCRdb running MiXCR on the immunoSEQ multiplex PCR reads. Seen here are about 290,000 distinct CDR3 sequences, 89% observed once, and the top ten hold roughly 0.17%. This CDR3 comprises 14 residues. Trimming removed 5 bases from V and 6 bases from J, with 16 bases in between. Germline loops: CDR1 SEHNR, CDR2 FQNEAQ (reference sequence).

The source is a human donor with multiple sclerosis. This chain connects TRBV7-9 to TRBJ1-1, with D possibly TRBD1 on 6 matching bases. Sequencing used CD8+ T cells from PBMCs. Here the CDR3 reads CASSHFKGGPEAFF. CDR3 DNA: TGTGCCAGCAGCCATTTTAAGGGGGGACCTGAAGCTTTCTTT.